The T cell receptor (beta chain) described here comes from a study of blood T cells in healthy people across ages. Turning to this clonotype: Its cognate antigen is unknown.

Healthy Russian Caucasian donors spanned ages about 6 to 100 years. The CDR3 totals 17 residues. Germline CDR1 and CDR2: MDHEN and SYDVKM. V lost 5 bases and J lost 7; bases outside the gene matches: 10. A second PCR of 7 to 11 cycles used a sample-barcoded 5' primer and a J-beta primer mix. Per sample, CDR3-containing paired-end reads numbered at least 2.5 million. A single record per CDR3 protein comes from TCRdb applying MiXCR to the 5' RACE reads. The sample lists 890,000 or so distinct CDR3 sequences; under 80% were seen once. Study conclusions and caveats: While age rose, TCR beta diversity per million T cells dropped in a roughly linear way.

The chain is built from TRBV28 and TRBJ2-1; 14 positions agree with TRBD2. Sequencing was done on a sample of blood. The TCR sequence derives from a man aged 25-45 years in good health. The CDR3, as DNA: TGTGCCAGCAGTCAAGGGGGACTAGCGGGGGTTACGAATGAGCAGTTCTTC. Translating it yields CASSQGGLAGVTNEQFF.